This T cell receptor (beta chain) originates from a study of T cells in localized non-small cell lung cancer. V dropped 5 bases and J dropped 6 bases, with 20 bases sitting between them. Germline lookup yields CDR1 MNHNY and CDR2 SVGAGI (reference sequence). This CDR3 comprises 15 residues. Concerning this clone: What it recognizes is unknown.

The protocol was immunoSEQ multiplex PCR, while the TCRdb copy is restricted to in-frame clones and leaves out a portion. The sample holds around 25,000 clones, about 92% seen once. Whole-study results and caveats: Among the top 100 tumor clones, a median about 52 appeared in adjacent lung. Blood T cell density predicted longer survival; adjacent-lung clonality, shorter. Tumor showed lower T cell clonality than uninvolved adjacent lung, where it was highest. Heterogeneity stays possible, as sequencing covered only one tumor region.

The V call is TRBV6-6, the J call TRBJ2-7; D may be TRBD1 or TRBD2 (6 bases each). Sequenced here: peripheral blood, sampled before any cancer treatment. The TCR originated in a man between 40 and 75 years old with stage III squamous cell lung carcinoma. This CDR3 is CASSTSQGGLREQYF. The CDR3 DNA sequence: TGTGCCAGCAGTACCTCACAGGGAGGATTGCGCGAGCAGTACTTC.